This T cell receptor (beta chain) stems from a study of blood T cell repertoires in COVID-19. In the study overall: PBMCs, B-cell-depleted T cells, or T cells provided the cDNA or gDNA that made up the material.

The germline V gene has CDR1 ENHRY and CDR2 SYGVKD. Trimming took 2 bases from V and 10 from J, leaving 8 bases between them. The CDR3 loop spans 12 amino acids. The sample holds one count of this clone. The repertoire was sequenced with immunoSEQ multiplex PCR; TCRdb's copy has only in-frame clones and lacks some. Of about 320,000 clones in the sample, about 84% were seen once. The sample consisted of peripheral blood. The rearrangement uses TRBV10-3 and TRBJ1-4; no clear D. This TCR was recovered from a woman aged 50 to 60 with acute or convalescent COVID-19. Written as DNA, the CDR3 is TGTGCCATCAGTGAGAACCCAGGAAAACTGTTTTTT. This gives the protein CAISENPGKLFF.